This entry is about one T cell receptor (beta chain). Its specific antigen is unknown. Base qualities are not at hand, and no much larger clone is one base apart. The data originate from a study of CD8 T cells in ankylosing spondylitis (dated by TCRdb to 2016 to 2017). Notes on the research overall: To find TCR variants linked to disease, the study profiled T cell receptor beta repertoires in ankylosing spondylitis patients and healthy donors. The full study cohort was made up of about 25 ankylosing spondylitis patients and 108 healthy donors. Samples of peripheral blood were taken, and for ankylosing spondylitis patients, synovial fluid was collected as well. The research as a whole found: The disease-linked clones had a CD8+ phenotype and were found at relatively low frequencies in peripheral blood. Blood from ankylosing spondylitis patients appeared to be characterized by a TCR beta motif made up of eight highly homologous amino acid variants. Some motif variants were previously reported in synovial fluid and blood of reactive arthritis patients, suggesting common disease-initiation mechanisms. The disease-linked clones were reported to be significantly enriched in matched synovial fluid samples from ankylosing spondylitis patients.

TCRdb lists the instrument as Illumina HiSeq 2500. Quantitative 5'-RACE with molecular barcodes was the method used to prepare the TCR beta libraries. The paper's data handling went like this. To identify disease-linked TCR variants, a new computational method was used, one built on a probabilistic model of VDJ rearrangement. The public reads were run again by TCRdb, first through fastp at Q25 and then through MiXCR, and only productive beta chains were kept. Identical CDR3 protein sequences are pooled into one entry, listed with their most common genes and DNA. The V and J calls here are based on TCRdb, not the publication. This sample has around 490,000 distinct CDR3 sequences in its table, and approximately 5.3% of those were observed once. The ten largest clones take up roughly 3.5% of the sample. The germline V gene encodes CDR1 SGHDN and CDR2 FVKESK. The CDR3 has 15 amino acids, counting the end cysteine and phenylalanine. Only the CDR3 part of the read is kept: 45 bases, read in frame from the first base. Germline trimming amounts to 4 bases on V and 6 bases on J, with 8 as the count of junction bases outside the gene matches.

The sequence derives from a male donor with ankylosing spondylitis. Input material: blood, either unsorted or a sorted T cell fraction (not recorded which). Recombination connected TRBV14 to TRBJ2-3; a stretch of 9 junction bases matches TRBD2. The DNA sequence follows: TGTGCCAGCAGCCCCAGCGGGGGGTTCCCGGATACGCAGTATTTT. Its protein reads: CASSPSGGFPDTQYF.